The sequence of this T cell receptor (beta chain) was determined in a study of patients and donors after allogeneic stem cell transplantation. TCRdb recomputed calls from the RT-PCR reads with MiXCR, one row per CDR3 protein. Seen here are about a million distinct CDR3 sequences, about a sixth observed once, and the top ten hold 5.5% to 6.5%. This clonotype appeared a few times. The receptor's source is a human donor who was either an allogeneic HSCT recipient or a stem cell or donor lymphocyte infusion donor (not recorded which). It is not recorded whose cells these are; they may come from a transplant donor. The sample taken for sequencing was blood, either unsorted or a sorted T cell fraction (not recorded which).

CDR3 in DNA: TGCGCCAGCAAGACCGGCGGGACAGCCAATTCACCCCTCCACTTT. It codes for CASKTGGTANSPLHF. The rearrangement uses TRBV5-1 and TRBJ1-6, with 7 bases identical to TRBD1. CDR3 length: 15 amino acids. Germline CDR1 reads SGHRS; CDR2 reads YFSETQ. J lost 7 bases, V lost 6 bases, and 10 bases had no gene match.